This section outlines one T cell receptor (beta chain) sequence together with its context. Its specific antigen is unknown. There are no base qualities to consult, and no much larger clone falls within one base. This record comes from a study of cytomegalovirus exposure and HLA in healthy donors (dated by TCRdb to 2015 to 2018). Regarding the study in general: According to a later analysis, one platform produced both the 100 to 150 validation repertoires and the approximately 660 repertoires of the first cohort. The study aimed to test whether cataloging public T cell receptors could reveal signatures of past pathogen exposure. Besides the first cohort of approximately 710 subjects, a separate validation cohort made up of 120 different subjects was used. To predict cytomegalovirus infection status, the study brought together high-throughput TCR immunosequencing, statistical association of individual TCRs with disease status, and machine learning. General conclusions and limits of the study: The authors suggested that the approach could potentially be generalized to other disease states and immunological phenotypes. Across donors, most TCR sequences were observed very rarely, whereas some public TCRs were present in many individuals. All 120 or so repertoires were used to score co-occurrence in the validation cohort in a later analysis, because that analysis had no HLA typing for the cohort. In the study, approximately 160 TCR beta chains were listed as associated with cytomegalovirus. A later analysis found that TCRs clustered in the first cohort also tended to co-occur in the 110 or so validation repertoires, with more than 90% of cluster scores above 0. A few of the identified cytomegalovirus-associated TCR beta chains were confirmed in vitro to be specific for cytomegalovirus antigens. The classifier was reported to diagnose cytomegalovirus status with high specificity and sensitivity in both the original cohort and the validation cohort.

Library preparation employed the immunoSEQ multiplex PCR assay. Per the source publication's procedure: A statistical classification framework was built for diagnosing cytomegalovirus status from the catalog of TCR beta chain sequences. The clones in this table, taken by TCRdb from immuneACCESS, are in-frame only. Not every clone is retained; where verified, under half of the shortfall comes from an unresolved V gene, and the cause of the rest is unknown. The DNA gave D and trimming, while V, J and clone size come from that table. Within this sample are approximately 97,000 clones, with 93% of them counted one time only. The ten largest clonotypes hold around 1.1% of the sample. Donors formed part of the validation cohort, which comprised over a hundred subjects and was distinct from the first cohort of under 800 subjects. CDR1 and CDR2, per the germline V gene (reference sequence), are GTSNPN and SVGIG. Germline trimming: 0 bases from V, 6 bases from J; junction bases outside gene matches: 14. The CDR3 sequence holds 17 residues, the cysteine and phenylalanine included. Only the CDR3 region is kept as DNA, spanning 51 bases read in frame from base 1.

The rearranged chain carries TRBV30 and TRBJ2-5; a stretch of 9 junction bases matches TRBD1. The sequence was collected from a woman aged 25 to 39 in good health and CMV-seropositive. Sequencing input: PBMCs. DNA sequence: TGTGCCTGGAGTGTACGGGACAGGGCCGGGTGGCAAAAGACCCAGTACTTC. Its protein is CAWSVRDRAGWQKTQYF.